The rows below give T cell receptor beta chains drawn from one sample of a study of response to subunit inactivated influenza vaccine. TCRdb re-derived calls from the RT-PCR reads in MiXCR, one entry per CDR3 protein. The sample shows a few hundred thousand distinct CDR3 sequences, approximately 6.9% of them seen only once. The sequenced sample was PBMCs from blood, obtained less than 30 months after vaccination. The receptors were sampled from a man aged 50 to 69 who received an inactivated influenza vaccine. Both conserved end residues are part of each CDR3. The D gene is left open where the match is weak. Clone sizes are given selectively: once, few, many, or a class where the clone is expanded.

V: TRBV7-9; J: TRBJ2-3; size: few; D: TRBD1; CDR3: CASSSTGSPDTQYF; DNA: TGTGCCAGCAGCTCGACAGGGTCGCCAGATACGCAGTATTTT
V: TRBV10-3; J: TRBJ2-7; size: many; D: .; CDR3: CAISESNKVSYEQYF; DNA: TGTGCCATCAGTGAGTCTAACAAGGTCTCCTACGAGCAGTACTTC
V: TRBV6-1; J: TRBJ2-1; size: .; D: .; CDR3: CASRKTSYNEQFF; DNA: TGTGCCAGCAGGAAAACTAGTTACAATGAGCAGTTCTTC
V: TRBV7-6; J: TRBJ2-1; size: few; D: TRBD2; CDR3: CASSLVGSGRVSYNEQFF; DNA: TGTGCCAGCAGCTTAGTTGGTAGCGGGAGGGTCTCCTACAATGAGCAGTTCTTC
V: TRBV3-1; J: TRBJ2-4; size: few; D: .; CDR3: CASYRGGIQYF; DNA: TGTGCCAGCTACAGGGGGGGCATTCAGTACTTC
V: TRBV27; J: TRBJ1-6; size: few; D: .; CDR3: CASQKREGLNSPLHF; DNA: TGTGCCAGCCAGAAAAGGGAAGGACTTAATTCACCCCTCCACTTT
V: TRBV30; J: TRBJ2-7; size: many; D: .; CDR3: CAWSVGRAYEQYF; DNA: TGTGCCTGGAGTGTAGGTCGGGCCTACGAGCAGTACTTC
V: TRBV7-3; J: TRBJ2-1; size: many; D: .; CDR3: CASSPMTSPNNEQFF; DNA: TGTGCCAGCAGCCCTATGACTAGTCCGAACAATGAGCAGTTCTTC
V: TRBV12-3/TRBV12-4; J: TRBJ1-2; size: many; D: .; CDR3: CASTGPHSYTF; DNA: TGTGCCAGCACCGGACCCCATTCCTACACCTTC
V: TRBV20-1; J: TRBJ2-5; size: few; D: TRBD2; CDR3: CSARVVRTSGGRETQYF; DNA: TGCAGTGCTAGAGTCGTGCGGACTAGCGGGGGTAGAGAGACCCAGTACTTC
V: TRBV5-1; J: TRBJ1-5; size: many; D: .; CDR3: CASSSQLGQPQHF; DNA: TGCGCCAGCAGCTCCCAATTGGGGCAGCCCCAGCATTTT
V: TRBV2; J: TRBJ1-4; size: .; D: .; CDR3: CASSWAPANEKLFF; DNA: TGTGCCAGCAGTTGGGCGCCTGCTAATGAAAAACTGTTTTTT
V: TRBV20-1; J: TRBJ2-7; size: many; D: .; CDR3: CSARPSSAGQLYEQYF; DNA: TGCAGTGCTAGACCTAGCTCGGCAGGGCAACTCTACGAGCAGTACTTC
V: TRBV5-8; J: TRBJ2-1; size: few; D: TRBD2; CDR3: CASSLHPSGRVYNEQFF; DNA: TGTGCCAGCAGCTTGCACCCTAGCGGGAGGGTTTACAATGAGCAGTTCTTC
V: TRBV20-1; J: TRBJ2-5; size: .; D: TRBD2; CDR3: CSAFTSGQETQYF; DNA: TGCAGTGCTTTTACTAGCGGCCAAGAGACCCAGTACTTC
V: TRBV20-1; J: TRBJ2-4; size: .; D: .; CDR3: CSAPQGSLGNIQYF; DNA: TGCAGTGCCCCACAGGGTTCCCTCGGAAACATTCAGTACTTC
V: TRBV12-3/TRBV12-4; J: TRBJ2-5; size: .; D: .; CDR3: CASSSGPTRAQYF; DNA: TGTGCCAGCAGTTCCGGTCCTACAAGGGCCCAGTACTTC
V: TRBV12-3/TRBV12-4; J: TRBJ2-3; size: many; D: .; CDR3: CASSLGLLTDTQYF; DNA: TGTGCCAGCAGTTTGGGACTCCTTACAGATACGCAGTATTTT
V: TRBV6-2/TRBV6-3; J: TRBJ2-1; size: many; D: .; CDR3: CASIPSGIGGGHNEQFF; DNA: TGTGCCAGCATCCCCTCCGGGATAGGGGGTGGCCACAATGAGCAGTTCTTC
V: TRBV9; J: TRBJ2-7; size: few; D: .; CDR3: CASSGDRSSYEQYF; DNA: TGTGCCAGCAGCGGAGACAGGAGCTCCTACGAGCAGTACTTC
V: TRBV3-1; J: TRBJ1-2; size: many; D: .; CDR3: CASSAGAGYTF; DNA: TGTGCCAGCAGCGCAGGGGCTGGCTACACCTTC
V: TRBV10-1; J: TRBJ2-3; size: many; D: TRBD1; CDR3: CASSPPGQSADTQYF; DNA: TGCGCCAGCAGTCCTCCGGGACAGTCGGCAGATACGCAGTATTTT
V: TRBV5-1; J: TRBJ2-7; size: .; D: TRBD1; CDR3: CASSWETGAYEQYF; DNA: TGCGCCAGCAGCTGGGAGACAGGGGCCTACGAGCAGTACTTC
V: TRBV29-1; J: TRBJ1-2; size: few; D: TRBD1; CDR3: CSVDDRAGYTF; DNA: TGCAGCGTCGATGACAGGGCCGGCTACACCTTC
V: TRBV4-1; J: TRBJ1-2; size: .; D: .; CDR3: CASSQRTAENYGYTF; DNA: TGCGCCAGCAGCCAGCGGACAGCAGAAAACTATGGCTACACCTTC
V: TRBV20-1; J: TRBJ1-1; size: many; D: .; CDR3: CSARDLSGKNTEAFF; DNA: TGCAGTGCTAGAGATCTGAGTGGAAAGAACACTGAAGCTTTCTTT
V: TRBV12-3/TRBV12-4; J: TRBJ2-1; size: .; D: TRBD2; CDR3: CASSATGLHNEQFF; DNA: TGTGCCAGCAGCGCAACGGGACTACACAATGAGCAGTTCTTC
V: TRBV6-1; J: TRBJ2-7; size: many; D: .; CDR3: CASRINGQTYEQYF; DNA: TGTGCCAGCAGGATAAACGGACAGACCTACGAGCAGTACTTC
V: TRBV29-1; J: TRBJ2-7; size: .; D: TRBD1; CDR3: CSVSRTGGAEQYF; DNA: TGCAGCGTTAGCCGGACAGGGGGCGCCGAGCAGTACTTC